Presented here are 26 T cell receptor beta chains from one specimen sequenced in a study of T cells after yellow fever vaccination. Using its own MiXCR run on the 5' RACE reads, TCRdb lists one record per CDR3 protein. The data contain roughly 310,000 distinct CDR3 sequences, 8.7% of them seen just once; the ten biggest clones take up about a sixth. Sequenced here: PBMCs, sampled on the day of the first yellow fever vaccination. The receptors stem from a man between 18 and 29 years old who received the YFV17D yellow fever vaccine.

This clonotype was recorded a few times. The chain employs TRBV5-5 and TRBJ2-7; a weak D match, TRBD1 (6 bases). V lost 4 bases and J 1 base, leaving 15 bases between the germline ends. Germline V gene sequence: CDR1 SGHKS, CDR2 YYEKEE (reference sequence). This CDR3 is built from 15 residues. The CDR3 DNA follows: TGTGCCAGCAGCGGGGACACGTACACTTCCTACGAGCAGTACGTC. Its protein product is CASSGDTYTSYEQYV.

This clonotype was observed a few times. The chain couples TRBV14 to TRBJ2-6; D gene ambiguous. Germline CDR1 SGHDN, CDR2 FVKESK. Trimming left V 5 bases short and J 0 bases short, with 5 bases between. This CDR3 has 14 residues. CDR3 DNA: TGTGCCAGCAGCAGGGTCTCTGGGGCCAACGTCCTGACTTTC. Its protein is CASSRVSGANVLTF.

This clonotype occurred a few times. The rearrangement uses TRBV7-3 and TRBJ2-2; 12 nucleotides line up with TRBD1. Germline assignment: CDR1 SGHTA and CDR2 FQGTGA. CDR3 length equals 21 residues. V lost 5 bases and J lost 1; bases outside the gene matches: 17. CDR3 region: CASSPSGWGQGATKNTGELFF. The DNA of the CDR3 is TGTGCCAGCAGCCCGAGTGGGTGGGGACAGGGGGCGACTAAGAACACCGGGGAGCTGTTTTTT.

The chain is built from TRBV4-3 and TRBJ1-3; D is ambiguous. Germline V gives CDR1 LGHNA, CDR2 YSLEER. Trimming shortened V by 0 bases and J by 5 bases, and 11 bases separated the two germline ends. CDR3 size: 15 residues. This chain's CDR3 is CASSQDTTARNTIYF. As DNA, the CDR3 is TGCGCCAGCAGCCAAGATACGACCGCCAGAAACACCATATATTTT.

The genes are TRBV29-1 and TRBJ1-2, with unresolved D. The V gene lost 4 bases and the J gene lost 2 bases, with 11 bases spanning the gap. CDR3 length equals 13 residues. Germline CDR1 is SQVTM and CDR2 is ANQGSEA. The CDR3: CSVVESLNYGYTF. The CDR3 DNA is TGCAGCGTTGTGGAGAGTTTGAACTATGGCTACACCTTC.

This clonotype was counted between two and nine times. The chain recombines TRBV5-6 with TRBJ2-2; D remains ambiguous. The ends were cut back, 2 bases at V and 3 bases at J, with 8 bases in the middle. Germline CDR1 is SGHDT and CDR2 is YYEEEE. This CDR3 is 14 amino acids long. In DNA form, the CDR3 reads TGTGCCAGCAGCTTCGTGCTAGACACCGGGGAGCTGTTTTTT. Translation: CASSFVLDTGELFF.

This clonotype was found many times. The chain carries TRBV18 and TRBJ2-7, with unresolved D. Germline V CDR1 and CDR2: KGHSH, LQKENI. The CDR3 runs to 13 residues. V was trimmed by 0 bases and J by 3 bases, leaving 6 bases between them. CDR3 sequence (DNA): TGTGCCAGCTCACCACCAGGGAACTACGAGCAGTACTTC. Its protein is CASSPPGNYEQYF.

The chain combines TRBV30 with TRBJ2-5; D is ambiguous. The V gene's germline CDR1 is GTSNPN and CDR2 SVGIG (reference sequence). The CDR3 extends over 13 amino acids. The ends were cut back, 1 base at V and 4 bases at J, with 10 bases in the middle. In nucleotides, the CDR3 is TGTGCCTGGAGTGGAGGTGTTACAGAGACCCAGTACTTC. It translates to CAWSGGVTETQYF.

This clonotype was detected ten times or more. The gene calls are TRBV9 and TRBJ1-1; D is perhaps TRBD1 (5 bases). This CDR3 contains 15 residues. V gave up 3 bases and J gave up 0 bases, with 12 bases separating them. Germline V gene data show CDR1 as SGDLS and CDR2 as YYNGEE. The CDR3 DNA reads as TGTGCCAGCAGCGCCGCGGACACTATGAACACTGAAGCTTTCTTT. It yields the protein CASSAADTMNTEAFF. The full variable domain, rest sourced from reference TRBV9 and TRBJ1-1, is DSGVTQTPKHLITATGQRVTLRCSPRSGDLSVYWYQQSLDQGLQFLIQYYNGEERAKGNILERFSAQQFPDLHSELNLSSLELGDSALYFCASSAADTMNTEAFFGQGTRLTVV.

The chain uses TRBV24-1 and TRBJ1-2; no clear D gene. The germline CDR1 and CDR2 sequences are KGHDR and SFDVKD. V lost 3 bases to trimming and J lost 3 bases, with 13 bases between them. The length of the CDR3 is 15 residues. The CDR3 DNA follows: TGTGCCACCAGTGATCCTTTCTCCGGTTACTATGGCTACACCTTC. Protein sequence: CATSDPFSGYYGYTF.

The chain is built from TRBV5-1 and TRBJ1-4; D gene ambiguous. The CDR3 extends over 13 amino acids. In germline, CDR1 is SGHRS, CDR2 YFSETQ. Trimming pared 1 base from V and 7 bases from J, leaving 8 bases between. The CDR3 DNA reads TGCGCCAGCAGCTTGAGCCGAAGTGAAAAACTGTTTTTT. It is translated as CASSLSRSEKLFF.

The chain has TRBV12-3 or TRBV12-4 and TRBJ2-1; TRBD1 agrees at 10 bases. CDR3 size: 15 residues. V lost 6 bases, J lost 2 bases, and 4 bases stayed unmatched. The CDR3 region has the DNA TGTGCCAGCAGACCGGGACAGGGGCCCTACAATGAGCAGTTCTTC. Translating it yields CASRPGQGPYNEQFF.

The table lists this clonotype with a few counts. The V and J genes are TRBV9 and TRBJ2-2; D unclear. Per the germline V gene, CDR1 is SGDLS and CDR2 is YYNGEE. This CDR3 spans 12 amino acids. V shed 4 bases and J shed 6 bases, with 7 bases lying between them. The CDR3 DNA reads TGTGCCAGCAGCATGAGAGCCGGGGAGCTGTTTTTT. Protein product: CASSMRAGELFF.

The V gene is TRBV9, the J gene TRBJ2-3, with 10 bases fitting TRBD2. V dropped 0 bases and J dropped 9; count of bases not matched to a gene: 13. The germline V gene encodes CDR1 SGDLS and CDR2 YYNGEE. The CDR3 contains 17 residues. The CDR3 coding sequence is TGTGCCAGCAGCGTAGCGATACGGACTAGCGGAGAGGGGACGCAGTATTTT. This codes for CASSVAIRTSGEGTQYF. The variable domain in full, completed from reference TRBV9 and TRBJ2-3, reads DSGVTQTPKHLITATGQRVTLRCSPRSGDLSVYWYQQSLDQGLQFLIQYYNGEERAKGNILERFSAQQFPDLHSELNLSSLELGDSALYFCASSVAIRTSGEGTQYFGPGTRLTVL.

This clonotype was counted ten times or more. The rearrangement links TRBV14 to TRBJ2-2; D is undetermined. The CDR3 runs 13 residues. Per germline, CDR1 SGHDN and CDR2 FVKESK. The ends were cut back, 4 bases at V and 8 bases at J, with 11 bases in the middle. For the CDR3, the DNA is TGTGCCAGCAGCCCCAGACTGTCGGGGGAGCTGTTTTTT. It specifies CASSPRLSGELFF.

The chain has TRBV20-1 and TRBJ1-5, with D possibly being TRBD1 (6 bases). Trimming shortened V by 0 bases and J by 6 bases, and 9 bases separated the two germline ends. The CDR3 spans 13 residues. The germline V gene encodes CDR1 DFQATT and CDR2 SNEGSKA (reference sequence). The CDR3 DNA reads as TGCAGTGCTAGAGAACAGGGAGGTCAGCCCCAGCATTTT. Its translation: CSAREQGGQPQHF.

CDR3 protein: CASSLKGLTSTDTQYF. CDR3 nucleotide sequence: TGTGCCAGCAGTTTGAAGGGACTAACTAGCACAGATACGCAGTATTTT. The V call is TRBV27, the J call TRBJ2-3, with 7 positions matching TRBD2. V shed 3 bases, J shed 0 bases, and the junction held 6 bases outside the gene matches. This CDR3 region has 16 residues. The V gene's germline CDR1 is MNHEY and CDR2 SMNVEV (reference sequence).

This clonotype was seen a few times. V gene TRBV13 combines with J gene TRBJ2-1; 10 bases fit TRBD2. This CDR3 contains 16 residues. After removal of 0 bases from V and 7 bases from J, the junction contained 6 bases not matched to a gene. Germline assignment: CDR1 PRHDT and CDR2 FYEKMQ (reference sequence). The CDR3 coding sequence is TGTGCCAGCAGCTTAGGAGGGACTAGCGTATCGAATGAGCAGTTCTTC. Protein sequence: CASSLGGTSVSNEQFF.

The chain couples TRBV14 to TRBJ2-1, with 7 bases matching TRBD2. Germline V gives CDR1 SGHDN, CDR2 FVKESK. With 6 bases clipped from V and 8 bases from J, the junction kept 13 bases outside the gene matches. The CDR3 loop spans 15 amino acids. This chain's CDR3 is CASSRLAVATDEQFF. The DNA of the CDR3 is TGTGCCAGCAGTCGACTAGCTGTCGCTACCGATGAGCAGTTCTTC.

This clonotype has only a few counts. The CDR3 bases are TGTGCCAGCAGCACCCGACAGGGGGGGCAGCCCCAGCATTTT. Amino acids: CASSTRQGGQPQHF. This chain links TRBV28 with TRBJ1-5; 9 positions match TRBD1. Germline CDR1 MDHEN, CDR2 SYDVKM. V was pared by 6 bases and J by 7 bases, with 7 bases of the junction left unmatched. The CDR3 spans 14 residues.

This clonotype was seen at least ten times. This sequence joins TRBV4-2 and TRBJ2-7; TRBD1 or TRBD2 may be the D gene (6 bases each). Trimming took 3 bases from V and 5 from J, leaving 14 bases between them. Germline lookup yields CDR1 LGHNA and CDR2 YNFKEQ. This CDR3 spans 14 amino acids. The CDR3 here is CASSQGGDSHEQYF. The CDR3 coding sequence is TGTGCCAGCAGCCAGGGGGGCGATTCCCACGAGCAGTACTTC.

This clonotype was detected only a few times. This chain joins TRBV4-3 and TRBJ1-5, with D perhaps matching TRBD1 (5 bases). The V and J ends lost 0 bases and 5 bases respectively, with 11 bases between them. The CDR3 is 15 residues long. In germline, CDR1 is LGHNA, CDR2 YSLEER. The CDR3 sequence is CASSQDLPGHQPQHF. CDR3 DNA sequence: TGCGCCAGCAGCCAAGATCTACCAGGGCATCAGCCCCAGCATTTT.

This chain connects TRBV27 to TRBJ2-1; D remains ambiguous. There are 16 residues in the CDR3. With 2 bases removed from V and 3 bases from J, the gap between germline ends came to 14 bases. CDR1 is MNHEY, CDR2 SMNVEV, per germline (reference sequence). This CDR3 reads CASSLRLPQYYNEQFF. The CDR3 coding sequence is TGTGCCAGCAGTTTACGGCTCCCCCAATACTACAATGAGCAGTTCTTC.

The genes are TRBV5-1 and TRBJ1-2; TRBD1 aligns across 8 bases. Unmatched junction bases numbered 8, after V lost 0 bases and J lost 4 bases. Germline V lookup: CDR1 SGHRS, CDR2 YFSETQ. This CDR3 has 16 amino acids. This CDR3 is CASSLGTGPGGYGYTF. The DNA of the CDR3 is TGCGCCAGCAGCTTGGGGACAGGGCCGGGAGGCTATGGCTACACCTTC.

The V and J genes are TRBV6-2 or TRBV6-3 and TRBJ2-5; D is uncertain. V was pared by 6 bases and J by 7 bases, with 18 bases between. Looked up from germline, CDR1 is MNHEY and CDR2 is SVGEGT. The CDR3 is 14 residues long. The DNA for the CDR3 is TGTGCCAGCAGCCCCCTGGGTTCTGGAAGGACCCAGTACTTC. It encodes CASSPLGSGRTQYF.

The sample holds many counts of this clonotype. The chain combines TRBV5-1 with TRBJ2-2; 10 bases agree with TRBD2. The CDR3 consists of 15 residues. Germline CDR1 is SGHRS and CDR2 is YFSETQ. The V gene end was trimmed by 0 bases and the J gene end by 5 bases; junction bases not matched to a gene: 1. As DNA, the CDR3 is TGCGCCAGCAGCTTGGGGACTAGCGGAACCGGGGAGCTGTTTTTT. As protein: CASSLGTSGTGELFF.